The subject of this entry is one TCR beta chain. With V trimmed by 8 bases and J by 2 bases, 7 bases remained unmatched. The CDR3 is 16 residues long. Germline loops: CDR1 MGHDK, CDR2 SYGVNS. This sample was included in a study of T cell repertoires in cytomegalovirus infection. MiXCR, run by TCRdb on the reads, gives a single entry per CDR3 protein. The data hold around 180,000 distinct CDR3 sequences, with approximately 20% observed a single time. The TCR was taken from a human donor in good health (CMV status not recorded). Some clones in this sample may be carry-over from other donors' samples. The V gene is TRBV25-1, the J gene TRBJ2-5; TRBD2 aligns across 14 bases. The sequenced sample consisted of PBMCs. The CDR3 DNA is TGTGCCAGCTCCGCGGGACTAGCGGGAGTTCAAGAGACCCAGTACTTC. It is translated as CASSAGLAGVQETQYF.